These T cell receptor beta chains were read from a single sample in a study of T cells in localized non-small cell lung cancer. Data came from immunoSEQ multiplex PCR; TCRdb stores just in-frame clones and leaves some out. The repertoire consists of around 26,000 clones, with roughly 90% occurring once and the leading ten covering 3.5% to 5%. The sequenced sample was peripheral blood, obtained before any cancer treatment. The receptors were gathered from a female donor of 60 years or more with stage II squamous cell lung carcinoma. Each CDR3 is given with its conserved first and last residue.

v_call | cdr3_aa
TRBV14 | CASSHSPPTRTQYF
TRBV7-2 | CASSLGPGNSGNTIYF
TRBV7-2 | CASGTSGGPGETQYF
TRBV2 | CASSELGRNQPQHF
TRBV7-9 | CASSPFRTDITDTQYF
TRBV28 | CASSLIPERIQETQYF
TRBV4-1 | CASSPELIQETQYF
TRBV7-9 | CASSFKGLAGGGSYNEQFF
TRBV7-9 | CASSLEAGPLSAQYF
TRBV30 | CASGQGETQYF
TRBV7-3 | CASSSLQGSPLHF
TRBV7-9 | CASSLAGPGVNSGANVLTF
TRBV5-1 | CASSLLGTQETQYF
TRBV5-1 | CASSRTGGSYEQYF
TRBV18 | CASSPGGNQPQHF
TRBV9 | CASSSGTGDEQYF
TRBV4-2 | CASSQRGGEETQYF